This T cell receptor (beta chain) is from a study of cytomegalovirus exposure and HLA in healthy donors. There are 14 residues in the CDR3. Germline-derived CDR1 and CDR2 are SSHAT and FNYEAQ (reference sequence). This PCR relied on a set of 60 Vbeta primers and 13 Jbeta primers. Profiled with immunoSEQ multiplex PCR; TCRdb holds only in-frame clones, not every one. In the table there are roughly 150,000 clones, roughly 80% of which are singletons. The sample consisted of PBMCs. The V and J genes are TRBV7-7 and TRBJ1-5; the D gene is possibly TRBD1 (5 bases). The sequence derives from a man younger than 45 in good health and CMV-seronegative. CDR3 loop: CASGAGESNQPQHF. DNA of the CDR3: TGTGCTAGCGGGGCGGGGGAGAGCAATCAGCCCCAGCATTTT.